This TCR beta chain was obtained from a study of post-analysis software for immune sequencing data. Study at large: Relapsing-remitting, secondary progressive and progressive-relapsing courses of multiple sclerosis were included.

Whole-study results and caveats: In patients, TRBV5-6, TRBV5-1 and TRBV20-1 belonged to five TRBV segments found more frequently than in controls.

CDR3 size: 14 residues. Germline CDR1 is MDHEN and CDR2 is SYDVKM. V lost 2 bases to trimming and J lost 6 bases, with 10 bases between them. Unique-molecular-identifier-tagged TCR beta cDNA libraries were used. TCRdb re-analysed the PCR reads in MiXCR, keeping a single row per CDR3 protein. Here the sample spans a few hundred thousand distinct CDR3 sequences, about 40% being singletons. About this clonotype itself: Its target is not known.

Sample: blood. This rearrangement joins TRBV28 to TRBJ1-4; possibly TRBD1 for D (6 bases). This receptor was taken from a girl aged 2-9 years with multiple sclerosis. CDR3 protein: CASSLRQGYEKLFF. As DNA, the CDR3 is TGTGCCAGCAGTTTAAGGCAGGGGTATGAAAAACTGTTTTTT.